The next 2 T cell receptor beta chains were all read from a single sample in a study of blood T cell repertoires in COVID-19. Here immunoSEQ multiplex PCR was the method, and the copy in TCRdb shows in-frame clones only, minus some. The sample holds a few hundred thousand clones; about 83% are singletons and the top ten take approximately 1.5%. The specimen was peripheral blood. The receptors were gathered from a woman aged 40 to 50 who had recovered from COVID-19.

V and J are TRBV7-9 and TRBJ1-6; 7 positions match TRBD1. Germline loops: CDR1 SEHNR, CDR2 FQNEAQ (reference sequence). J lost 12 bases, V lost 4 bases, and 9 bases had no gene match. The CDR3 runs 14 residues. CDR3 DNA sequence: TGTGCCAGCAGCTCTTCCGGGACAGACAAACCCCTCCACTTT. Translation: CASSSSGTDKPLHF.

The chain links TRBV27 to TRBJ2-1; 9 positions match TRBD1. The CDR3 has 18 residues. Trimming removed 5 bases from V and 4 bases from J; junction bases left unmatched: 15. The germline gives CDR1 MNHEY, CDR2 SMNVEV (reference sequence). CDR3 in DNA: TGTGCCAGCAGTCCATTCGCTACCGGGACAGGGCCTTACAATGAGCAGTTCTTC. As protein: CASSPFATGTGPYNEQFF.